A selection of T cell receptor beta chains follows, all from one sample in a study of early T cells in non-severe SARS-CoV-2 infection. TCRdb re-derived calls from the 5' RACE reads in MiXCR, one entry per CDR3 protein. This table has roughly 71,000 distinct CDR3 sequences, less than 15% appearing once. The sample was whole blood. The source of these receptors is an adult who was a healthcare worker with PCR-confirmed SARS-CoV-2 infection or an uninfected control (not recorded which). The CDR3 runs from the conserved cysteine through the conserved F or W. D genes are given only for firm matches. Expanded clones are given a class, and other clones once, few, many or no size at all.

few	-	TRBV7-2	TRBJ2-3	TGTGCCTCTAGGGGTGACTCAGATACGCAGTATTTT	CASRGDSDTQYF
-	-	TRBV9	TRBJ1-1	TGTGCCAGCAGCGTAGACCCCATTGGGATGAACACTGAAGCTTTCTTT	CASSVDPIGMNTEAFF
-	-	TRBV4-3	TRBJ2-1	TGCGCCAGCAGAGAGAGTGTTAGCAGGGCAGGGGATGAGCAGTTCTTC	CASRESVSRAGDEQFF
few	-	TRBV6-6	TRBJ2-2	TGTGCCAGCAAGACAGGACCGATGAACACCGGGGAGCTGTTTTTT	CASKTGPMNTGELFF
many	-	TRBV10-3	TRBJ1-1	TGTGCCATCAGTGAGCGGCGGTGGGGGAACACTGAAGCTTTCTTT	CAISERRWGNTEAFF
few	-	TRBV11-2	TRBJ2-1	TGTGCCAGCAGCTTAGTCCCGGGACGCACGCAGTTCTTC	CASSLVPGRTQFF
few	-	TRBV10-2	TRBJ1-1	TGCGCCCGGCAGGAGACTGAAGCTTTCTTT	CARQETEAFF
-	-	TRBV7-2	TRBJ1-1	TGTGCCAGCAGCTTACAGGGGCACACTGAAGCTTTCTTT	CASSLQGHTEAFF
-	TRBD1	TRBV5-5	TRBJ1-1	TGTGCCAGCAGCTTTGACAGGGGGCTCACTGAAGCTTTCTTT	CASSFDRGLTEAFF
few	-	TRBV7-9	TRBJ2-7	TGTGCCAGCAGCGCGAAAAACTACGAGCAGTACTTC	CASSAKNYEQYF
few	-	TRBV9	TRBJ2-5	TGTGCCAGCAGCGTAGGGGGTGACGAGACCCAGTACTTC	CASSVGGDETQYF
few	-	TRBV14	TRBJ2-1	TGTGCCAGCAGCCAACAGGGGTCCTACAATGAGCAGTTCTTC	CASSQQGSYNEQFF
many	-	TRBV7-2	TRBJ2-5	TGTGCCAGCAGCTTGGGCCTAACAGGAGAGACCCAGTACTTC	CASSLGLTGETQYF
many	-	TRBV5-1	TRBJ1-1	TGCGCCAGCAGCTTGGCGGGGTACACTGAAGCTTTCTTT	CASSLAGYTEAFF
few	-	TRBV7-9	TRBJ1-4	TGTGCCAGCAGCCTTCGCTCTCGGGCTAATGAAAAACTGTTTTTT	CASSLRSRANEKLFF
many	TRBD2	TRBV10-3	TRBJ2-2	TGTGCCATCAGTGCTAGCGGGAGTCCCAACACCGGGGAGCTGTTTTTT	CAISASGSPNTGELFF
-	TRBD2	TRBV27	TRBJ2-7	TGTGCCAGCAGTGCCGGACTAGCGGGAGTATTCGAGCAGTACTTC	CASSAGLAGVFEQYF
-	-	TRBV10-3	TRBJ2-6	TGTGCCATCAGTGCGGGGGACACTGGGGCCAACGTCCTGACTTTC	CAISAGDTGANVLTF
-	-	TRBV5-1	TRBJ2-3	TGCGCCAGCAGCTCTCCCGGGGCCATCGATACGCAGTATTTT	CASSSPGAIDTQYF
few	-	TRBV28	TRBJ2-4	TGTGCCAGCAGTGAGCGACTACGAGGCAAAAACATTCAGTACTTC	CASSERLRGKNIQYF
-	-	TRBV18	TRBJ2-5	TGTGCCAGCTCACCACCGAGCCTAGAGACCCAGTACTTC	CASSPPSLETQYF
many	TRBD1	TRBV19	TRBJ2-4	TGTGCCAGTAGTACCCTGACAGGGAGCAAAAACATTCAGTACTTC	CASSTLTGSKNIQYF
many	TRBD1	TRBV7-3	TRBJ2-3	TGTGCCAGCAGCTCGACAGGGGCGCTCGCCCATACGCAGTATTTT	CASSSTGALAHTQYF
many	TRBD2	TRBV29-1	TRBJ2-1	TGCAGCCGATTAGCGGGATGTGGTAATGAGCAGTTCTTC	CSRLAGCGNEQFF
many	-	TRBV12-3/TRBV12-4	TRBJ2-4	TGTGCCAGCAGCCGGTCGCAGGCTGGCAAAAACATTCAGTACTTC	CASSRSQAGKNIQYF
-	-	TRBV9	TRBJ2-1	TGTGCCAGCAACCCCGCCTACTCCTACAATGAGCAGTTCTTC	CASNPAYSYNEQFF
few	-	TRBV20-1	TRBJ2-7	TGCAGTGCTAGGGCCGAGACAGCTATCCCTACCGAGCAGTACTTC	CSARAETAIPTEQYF
many	-	TRBV19	TRBJ2-1	TGTGCCAGTAGTATCCTCGGGGGATCCTACAATGAGCAGTTCTTC	CASSILGGSYNEQFF
few	-	TRBV5-6	TRBJ2-1	TGTGCCAGCAGCCGATCGCGGAATGAGCAGTTCTTC	CASSRSRNEQFF
many	-	TRBV20-1	TRBJ1-1	TGCAGTGCTAGAGATTTGGGGGGCGTCACTGAAGCTTTCTTT	CSARDLGGVTEAFF
-	-	TRBV29-1	TRBJ2-1	TGCAGCGTTGTCCCCTACAATGAGCAGTTCTTC	CSVVPYNEQFF
many	TRBD1	TRBV6-1	TRBJ1-6	TGTGCCAGCAGTGGGGACAGGGGGCGAGGTAATTCACCCCTCCACTTT	CASSGDRGRGNSPLHF
-	-	TRBV2	TRBJ2-3	TGTGCCAGCAGTGATGGGGCCGCTGCAGATACGCAGTATTTT	CASSDGAAADTQYF
many	-	TRBV29-1	TRBJ2-5	TGCAGCGTTGGGCAGGGTAGGGAGACCCAGTACTTC	CSVGQGRETQYF
many	-	TRBV7-8	TRBJ2-2	TGTGCCAGCAGCTTTTTCGGTGTTTGGGGAAACACCGGGGAGCTGTTTTTT	CASSFFGVWGNTGELFF
-	-	TRBV7-9	TRBJ1-3	TGTGCCAGCAGCCCGCCAGGTCTTGGAAACACCATATATTTT	CASSPPGLGNTIYF
-	-	TRBV4-2	TRBJ2-7	TGTGCCAGCAGCCAAAGGCCGACAGTTACCTACGAGCAGTACTTC	CASSQRPTVTYEQYF
-	-	TRBV28	TRBJ1-5	TGTGCCAGCAGTTGGTGGGCAGGACAAAGCAATCAGCCCCAGCATTTT	CASSWWAGQSNQPQHF
-	-	TRBV29-1	TRBJ1-3	TGCAGCACAAGCCACAGAAATCCTGGAAACACCATATATTTT	CSTSHRNPGNTIYF
-	-	TRBV7-2	TRBJ2-1	TGTGCCAGCAGCTTAGGACTCCTTGATCCCAATGAGCAGTTCTTC	CASSLGLLDPNEQFF
few	-	TRBV29-1	TRBJ2-7	TGCAGCGGCGGACAGCGCTACGAGCAGTACTTC	CSGGQRYEQYF
-	-	TRBV12-3/TRBV12-4	TRBJ2-3	TGTGCCAGCTCCGCAGGAGATACGCAGTATTTT	CASSAGDTQYF
many	-	TRBV5-6	TRBJ2-7	TGTGCCAGCAGCTTGAGTGGGGACCAGTACTTC	CASSLSGDQYF
-	-	TRBV7-2	TRBJ2-3	TGTGCCAGCGGACCAGGACCCCTGAGCACAGATACGCAGTATTTT	CASGPGPLSTDTQYF
many	-	TRBV18	TRBJ1-6	TGTGCCAGCTCACCAAAAGGGGGTAGCTCACCCCTCCACTTT	CASSPKGGSSPLHF
few	TRBD1	TRBV18	TRBJ2-4	TGTGCCAGCTCACCACGCACAGGGGGCGTACAAAGGCTTCAGTACTTC	CASSPRTGGVQRLQYF
many	-	TRBV25-1	TRBJ1-1	TGTGCCAGCAGTCCCCCAGGTAACCAGGTTGAAGCTTTCTTT	CASSPPGNQVEAFF